This TCR beta chain was identified during a study of blood T cell repertoires in COVID-19. About the study: Whether acute or convalescent, the COVID-19 samples came from the United States, Italy and Spain.

This CDR3 spans 13 amino acids. The V gene lost 4 bases and the J gene lost 4 bases, with 10 bases spanning the gap. Germline V lookup: CDR1 SGHRS, CDR2 YFSETQ. Sequencing was performed with immunoSEQ multiplex PCR; in TCRdb, only in-frame clones are kept and a portion is missing. The data contain around 220,000 clones, 90% of them seen just once; the ten biggest clones take up around 16%. Sequenced sample: PBMCs or T cells enriched from blood (not recorded which). V gene TRBV5-1 combines with J gene TRBJ2-3; TRBD2 is a possible D gene (5 bases). This sequence was found in a man in his thirties or forties who had been exposed to COVID-19. The CDR3 DNA reads as TGCGCCAGCAGCCCGGGAAATGCAGATACGCAGTATTTT. Translating it yields CASSPGNADTQYF.